The present T cell receptor (beta chain) was sequenced within a study of T cells in Graves' hyperthyroidism and ophthalmopathy. Whole-study results and caveats: Blood also contained most expanded thyroid clonotypes above 0.001.

Orbital computed tomography, thyroid ultrasound, serum thyroxine and TRAb, and clinical symptoms together informed the diagnoses. Authors of the study amplified TCR beta CDR3 regions from RNA transcripts. Carried out on the TCR CDR3, a first-round RT-PCR used the HTBI primer set. TCRdb analysed the multiplex PCR reads with MiXCR anew, one entry per CDR3 protein. The sample holds 600,000 or so distinct CDR3 sequences, roughly 15% seen once. The CDR3 covers 14 residues. Germline-derived CDR1 and CDR2 are MNHEY and SMNVEV (reference sequence). This clonotype was seen ten or more times. The antigen remains unidentified. The junction departs from the called germline gene at one end, perhaps through a read error.

The clonotype comes from a woman between 50 and 59 years old with Graves' ophthalmopathy. Sequencing input: blood. J is TRBJ2-3 and V is TRBV27; D is uncertain. This CDR3 is CVSSLYSGTDTQYF. Here the CDR3 DNA reads TGTGTCAGCAGTTTATACTCCGGCACAGATACGCAGTATTTT.